Shown below are 2 T cell receptor beta chains from a single sample sequenced in a study of blood T cell repertoires in COVID-19. Clones were read by immunoSEQ multiplex PCR, and TCRdb kept only the in-frame ones, dropping some. This table holds 250,000 to 300,000 clones, more than 85% found once. The sequenced sample was peripheral blood. The receptors here all came from a young man with active or convalescent COVID-19.

The J gene is TRBJ1-2, the V gene TRBV6-6, with D possibly matching TRBD1 (5 bases). The CDR3 has 12 residues. V lost 5 bases and J 8 bases, leaving 12 bases between the germline ends. CDR1 MNHNY and CDR2 SVGAGI come from the germline V gene (reference sequence). The DNA of the CDR3 is TGTGCCAGCAGTCCCTCCGGGGGAGGCTACACCTTC. It yields the protein CASSPSGGGYTF.

The J gene is TRBJ2-3, the V gene TRBV5-1, with unresolved D. The CDR3 sequence is 15 residues long. Germline V gene lookup returns CDR1 SGHRS and CDR2 YFSETQ. The ends were cut back, 2 bases at V and 4 bases at J, with 14 bases in the middle. The CDR3 loop is CASSLTLNLADTQYF. The DNA for the CDR3 is TGCGCCAGCAGCTTAACTCTCAATTTGGCAGATACGCAGTATTTT.